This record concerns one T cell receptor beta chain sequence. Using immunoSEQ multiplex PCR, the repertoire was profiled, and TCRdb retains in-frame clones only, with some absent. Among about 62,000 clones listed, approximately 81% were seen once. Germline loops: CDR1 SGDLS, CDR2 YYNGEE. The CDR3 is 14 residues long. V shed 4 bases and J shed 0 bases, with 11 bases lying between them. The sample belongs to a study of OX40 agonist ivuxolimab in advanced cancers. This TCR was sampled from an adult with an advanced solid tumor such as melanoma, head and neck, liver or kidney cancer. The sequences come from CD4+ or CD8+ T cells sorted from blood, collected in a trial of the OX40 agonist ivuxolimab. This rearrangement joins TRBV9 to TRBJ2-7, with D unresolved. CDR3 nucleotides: TGTGCCAGCAGCCCATTGACGAGCTCCTACGAGCAGTACTTC. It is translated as CASSPLTSSYEQYF.